The 19 T cell receptor beta chains presented below share a single source sample, sequenced in a study of shared clonotypes between healthy human individuals. TCRdb's table, derived via immunoSEQ multiplex PCR, lists solely in-frame clones and lacks some. The sample lists roughly 2,500,000 clones, over 85% occurring once. The sample comprised naive CD4+ T cells from PBMCs. Subset meaning: CD45RA+ positively selected. The receptors here all came from a man between 18 and 29 years old in good health. Some clones in this sample may be carry-over from other donors' samples.

J is TRBJ1-5 and V is TRBV5-8, with D uncertain. The CDR3 consists of 12 residues. Trimming shortened V by 7 bases and J by 2 bases, and 7 bases separated the two germline ends. Germline CDR1 and CDR2: SGHTS and YDEGEE. For the CDR3, the DNA is TGTGCCAGCTGTTTGGGCAATCAGCCCCAGCATTTT. Amino acid sequence: CASCLGNQPQHF.

The rearrangement joins TRBV28 to TRBJ2-6; 9 bases align to TRBD1. CDR1 and CDR2 from the germline V gene are MDHEN and SYDVKM. This CDR3 is built from 19 residues. The junction had 13 bases not matched to a gene; V was cut back by 6 bases and J by 1 base. The CDR3 DNA reads TGTGCCAGCAGGCTATACAGGGGGCGTATCACTTCTGGGGCCAACGTCCTGACTTTC. Translating gives CASRLYRGRITSGANVLTF.

V is TRBV7-2 and J is TRBJ1-4; D unclear. The germline CDR1 and CDR2 sequences are SGHTA and FQGNSA. The V end was cut by 8 bases, the J end by 0 bases, with 16 bases between. This CDR3 region has 16 residues. This CDR3 reads CASVSTPLATNEKLFF. The DNA for the CDR3 is TGTGCCAGCGTTTCCACGCCCCTAGCAACTAATGAAAAACTGTTTTTT.

The V call is TRBV7-3, the J call TRBJ1-3; maybe TRBD1 (5 bases). V was trimmed by 5 bases and J by 0 bases, leaving 14 bases between them. The germline gives CDR1 SGHTA, CDR2 FQGTGA. The CDR3 sequence is 16 residues long. The CDR3 nucleotides are TGTGCCAGCAGCCCCGGGGGGACCGTCTCTGGAAACACCATATATTTT. Amino acid sequence: CASSPGGTVSGNTIYF.

This chain's CDR3 is CASSQEFTDLNQPQHF. The DNA of the CDR3 is TGTGCCAGCAGCCAAGAGTTCACAGATCTTAATCAGCCCCAGCATTTT. The chain joins TRBV4-2 to TRBJ1-5; D is uncertain. The CDR3 length is 16 residues. Trimming shortened V by 0 bases and J by 4 bases, and 13 bases separated the two germline ends. The germline gives CDR1 LGHNA, CDR2 YNFKEQ.

As DNA, the CDR3 is TGTGCCAGCTCACCGGACCAGGGCGGCGAAAAACTGTTTTTT. It translates to CASSPDQGGEKLFF. The chain links TRBV18 to TRBJ1-4; tentative D call: TRBD1 (5 bases). The germline V gene has CDR1 KGHSH and CDR2 LQKENI. Trimming took off 3 bases at V and 8 bases at J, with 13 bases between the two ends. The CDR3 runs 14 residues.

The J gene is TRBJ2-5, the V gene TRBV11-2; weak D call: TRBD2 (5 bases). Trimming stripped 2 bases from V and 2 bases from J, with 9 bases between. Germline V gene sequence: CDR1 SGHAT, CDR2 FQNNGV. The CDR3 totals 14 residues. Written as DNA, the CDR3 is TGTGCCAGCAGCTTATATGAGGGACAAGAGACCCAGTACTTC. Its protein is CASSLYEGQETQYF.

V gene TRBV14 combines with J gene TRBJ2-1; D is possibly TRBD2 (5 bases). Germline V gives CDR1 SGHDN, CDR2 FVKESK. The CDR3 loop spans 14 amino acids. V lost 2 bases, J lost 8 bases, and 13 bases lay in between. DNA for the CDR3: TGTGCCAGCAGCCAACTTGGGTTCGGGGATGAGCAGTTCTTC. Translating it yields CASSQLGFGDEQFF.

The chain recombines TRBV28 with TRBJ2-6; 10 bases agree with TRBD1. V lost 6 bases, J lost 0 bases, and 5 bases stayed unmatched. CDR1 is MDHEN and CDR2 is SYDVKM in the germline V gene. The CDR3 has 17 residues. In DNA form, the CDR3 reads TGTGCCAGCAGAAATGGACAGGGGGTCTCTGGGGCCAACGTCCTGACTTTC. Its protein is CASRNGQGVSGANVLTF.

The chain links TRBV29-1 to TRBJ1-1; perhaps TRBD1 as D (5 bases). Germline V gene sequence: CDR1 SQVTM, CDR2 ANQGSEA. CDR3 length: 13 amino acids. V was trimmed by 2 bases and J by 4 bases, leaving 11 bases between them. CDR3 nucleotide sequence: TGCAGCGTTGAAAGGGGTTGGGGCACTGAAGCTTTCTTT. It translates to CSVERGWGTEAFF.

The chain recombines TRBV25-1 with TRBJ1-4, with 10 bases fitting TRBD1. CDR3 size: 16 residues. Looked up from germline, CDR1 is MGHDK and CDR2 is SYGVNS. Trimming took 0 bases from V and 14 from J; bases not matched to a gene: 12. The CDR3 sequence: CASSEYFLNSGQGLFF. CDR3 DNA sequence: TGTGCCAGCAGTGAATACTTCCTCAACTCGGGACAGGGGCTGTTTTTT.

This chain joins TRBV7-9 and TRBJ2-7; the D gene is possibly TRBD2 (6 bases). V was pared by 3 bases and J by 6 bases, with 15 bases between. Germline V lookup: CDR1 SEHNR, CDR2 FQNEAQ (reference sequence). CDR3 length equals 14 residues. CDR3 sequence: CASSFPGVLGEQYF. CDR3 nucleotides: TGTGCCAGCAGCTTTCCGGGAGTTCTTGGCGAGCAGTACTTC.

The chain links TRBV28 to TRBJ2-1, with TRBD2 identical over 13 bases. The germline CDR1 and CDR2 sequences are MDHEN and SYDVKM. The junction had 6 bases not matched to a gene; V was cut back by 4 bases and J by 0 bases. The CDR3 covers 18 residues. The CDR3 loop reads CASSSGLAGKSSYNEQFF. DNA of the CDR3: TGTGCCAGCAGTTCGGGACTAGCGGGAAAAAGCTCCTACAATGAGCAGTTCTTC.

The chain recombines TRBV10-3 with TRBJ1-1; TRBD1 is a possible D gene (5 bases). Germline CDR1 reads ENHRY; CDR2 reads SYGVKD. Trimming removed 5 bases at V and 2 bases at J, with 12 bases between. The CDR3 spans 14 residues. DNA of the CDR3: TGTGCCATCAGTCCCCTACAGGAAAACACTGAAGCTTTCTTT. Its translation: CAISPLQENTEAFF.

This clone was observed once. This sequence joins TRBV28 and TRBJ2-2; 14 bases match TRBD2. This CDR3 contains 19 residues. Germline V gene data show CDR1 as MDHEN and CDR2 as SYDVKM. Germline trimming cut 3 bases from V and 3 bases from J; bases unmatched to any gene: 9. The CDR3 region has the DNA TGTGCCAGCAGTTTTGGGACTAGCGGGAGACGGCGCTACACCGGGGAGCTGTTTTTT. Translated, it gives CASSFGTSGRRRYTGELFF. The variable domain in full, completed from reference TRBV28 and TRBJ2-2, reads DVKVTQSSRYLVKRTGEKVFLECVQDMDHENMFWYRQDPGLGLRLIYFSYDVKMKEKGDIPEGYSVSREKKERFSLILESASTNQTSMYLCASSFGTSGRRRYTGELFFGEGSRLTVL.

The chain uses TRBV7-9 and TRBJ1-3; 7 nucleotides line up with TRBD1. Per the germline V gene, CDR1 is SEHNR and CDR2 is FQNEAQ (reference sequence). This CDR3 has 16 amino acids. V lost 4 bases and J lost 0; bases outside the gene matches: 6. CDR3 loop: CASSSGQTSSGNTIYF. In nucleotides, the CDR3 is TGTGCCAGCAGCTCGGGACAGACGAGCTCTGGAAACACCATATATTTT.

Concerning this clone: Distinct nucleotide sequences in the sample also encode this CDR3. For the CDR3, the DNA is TGTGCCAGCTCACCGAGCCGGGACAGGGGCACTGAAGCTTTCTTT. This sequence encodes CASSPSRDRGTEAFF. This rearrangement joins TRBV18 to TRBJ1-1; TRBD1 agrees at 10 bases. V trimming: 3 bases; J trimming: 4 bases; junction bases outside the gene matches: 5. Germline V CDR1 and CDR2: KGHSH, LQKENI. This CDR3 has 15 residues.

The genes are TRBV6-5 and TRBJ1-2; TRBD1 agrees at 8 bases. The ends lost 6 bases at V and 0 bases at J; junction bases unmatched: 6. In germline, CDR1 is MNHEY, CDR2 SVGAGI. The CDR3 contains 15 residues. The CDR3 reads CASSYTGGPNYGYTF. In DNA form, the CDR3 reads TGTGCCAGCAGCTATACAGGGGGACCTAACTATGGCTACACCTTC.

V is TRBV6-1 and J is TRBJ2-5; 7 positions match TRBD1. The germline V gene has CDR1 MNHNS and CDR2 SASEGT. V lost 6 bases and J lost 5; bases outside the gene matches: 3. This CDR3 is built from 12 residues. CDR3 DNA sequence: TGTGCCAGCAGGGACAGGTTTGAGACCCAGTACTTC. It is translated as CASRDRFETQYF.